This is a list of T cell receptor beta chains from one sample in a study of blood T cell repertoires in COVID-19. Only in-frame clones appear in the TCRdb table, and some are missing; sequencing was by immunoSEQ multiplex PCR. The repertoire has over 110,000 clones, 75% to 90% of them found once; the top ten carry roughly 4%. Sequenced sample: PBMCs or T cells enriched from blood (not recorded which). Receptor source: a man aged 45 to 65 in a cohort exposed to, infected with or recovered from COVID-19 (not recorded which). Each CDR3 is given without its conserved first and last residue. Each record gives: V gene, CDR3 protein.

>TRBV28
ATQGTGYNSPLH
>TRBV28
ASKLTGSNTGELF
>TRBV7-2
ASSSYTGELF
>TRBV19
ASSLAGQASPLH
>TRBV4-1
ASSQDGTGGGDTQY
>TRBV2
ASSDGGEAYNEQF
>TRBV7-3
ASSFDGGVTDTQY
>TRBV3-1/TRBV3-2
ASSPGGGVANQPQH
>TRBV9
ASREAAYRYT
>TRBV5-1
ASSLAGVQPQH
>TRBV18
ASSPSPSGGEQF
>TRBV27
ATRLGQGNNEQF
>TRBV19
ASSISGNSYNEQF
>TRBV2
ASSRQVRTEAF
>TRBV5-1
ASSLATEASSPLH
>TRBV11-2
ASSLDPGVYNEQF
>TRBV5-4
ASSYGQGRTYEQY
>TRBV11-2
ASRADTSYEQY
>TRBV3-1/TRBV3-2
ASSPRTSGSYEQY
>TRBV7-8
ASSPDRERSYEQY
>TRBV5-6
ASSFRGSTEAF
>TRBV11-2
ASSEIWGENQPQH
>TRBV5-4
ASSGGSVSTDTQY
>TRBV24-1
ATSDPIGLALNEQF
>TRBV27
ASSLGGTVSAEQY
>TRBV15
ATSRKRQGNTEAF
>TRBV24-1
ATSGDSGNTYLTDTQY
>TRBV5-4
ASSIPAGGVQTQY
>TRBV9
ASSVAEASAGEQY
>TRBV3-1/TRBV3-2
ASSQNLYVNGETQY
>TRBV4-2
ASSQDLLAGGPRSSDTQY
>TRBV9
ASSVNRDINNEQF
>TRBV4-1
ASSQDGLEAF
>TRBV15
ATSRGASGRPHEQY
>TRBV5-5
ASSLNGYGYT
>TRBV7-9
ASSLSGGTPGRETQY
>TRBV29-1
SVVGLDQETQY